This TCR beta chain was sequenced for a study of CD8 T cells in Susac syndrome. This clonotype was recorded once. The antigen is unknown. V lost 5 bases to trimming and J lost 5 bases, with 16 bases between them. The CDR3 consists of 14 residues. From germline, CDR1 is SGHAT and CDR2 FQNNGV. RNA in amounts of about 0.5 to 1 ug was reverse transcribed with random hexamers. The amplification used immunoSEQ multiplex PCR on TCR beta CDR3; it spanned 54 Vbeta and 13 Jbeta. Each CDR3 protein is one row after TCRdb ran MiXCR on the immunoSEQ multiplex PCR reads. Among 130,000 to 150,000 distinct CDR3 sequences listed, approximately 93% were seen once. Study results and limitations: TCR sequencing and HLA analysis covered a relatively small number of individuals.

Controls were age- and sex-matched healthy donors. Negative isolation was applied to CD8+ and CD4+ T cells, and FACS enrichment was applied to TEMRA cells. The sample comprised CD4+ T cells from PBMCs. The rearrangement uses TRBV11-2 and TRBJ2-7; D is possibly TRBD2 (6 bases). The receptor's source is a human donor in good health. The CDR3 nucleotides read TGTGCCAGCAGCCCTGGGATAGCGGCCAACGAGCAGTACTTC. Residues: CASSPGIAANEQYF.